Each of the 11 T cell receptor beta chains below was sequenced from the same sample in a study of blood T cells in healthy people across ages. Using a J-beta primer mix together with a sample-barcoded 5' primer, a second PCR was run for roughly 7 to 12 cycles. Each CDR3 protein gets one entry after TCRdb re-called the 5' RACE reads with MiXCR. The sample carries around 800,000 distinct CDR3 sequences, more than 40% recorded once. The sequenced sample consisted of blood. The receptors here all came from a man between 60 and 70 years old in good health.

V and J are TRBV6-2 or TRBV6-3 and TRBJ2-4; D remains ambiguous. The assigned J gene may be wrong: the sequence end matches TRBJ2-7 better. Germline V CDR1 and CDR2: MNHEY, SVGEGT. The CDR3 has 14 residues. CDR3 sequence reads: CASSYGPGTYEQYF. In nucleotides, the CDR3 is TGTGCCAGCAGTTACGGGCCAGGTACCTACGAGCAGTACTTC.

Note on this clonotype: A much larger clone is a single base away; this may be a read error. This CDR3 is CASSLGLAGADEQFF. CDR3 nucleotide sequence: TGTGCCAGCAGCCTGGGACTAGCGGGGGCCGATGAGCAGTTCTTC. V gene TRBV7-2 combines with J gene TRBJ2-1, with 14 bases matching TRBD2. The junction had 5 bases not matched to a gene; V was cut back by 5 bases and J by 8 bases. The CDR3 length is 15 residues. Looked up from germline, CDR1 is SGHTA and CDR2 is FQGNSA.

The rearrangement joins TRBV27 to TRBJ2-6; D is possibly TRBD1 (7 bases). Germline V gives CDR1 MNHEY, CDR2 SMNVEV (reference sequence). V was trimmed by 5 bases and J by 0 bases, leaving 23 bases between them. This CDR3 region has 20 residues. Here the CDR3 DNA reads TGTGCCAGCAGTCCAACCTTCGGGAGACAGGGCCCCTCTGGGGCCAACGTCCTGACTTTC. Its translation: CASSPTFGRQGPSGANVLTF.

This chain uses TRBV6-4 with TRBJ2-7; no definite D call. Germline V CDR1 and CDR2: MRHNA, SNTAGT. Trimming shortened V by 10 bases and J by 0 bases, and 13 bases separated the two germline ends. This CDR3 has 13 amino acids. CDR3 sequence (DNA): TGTGCCACCCCGGGCAGTTGCTCCTACGAGCAGTACTTC. Translated: CATPGSCSYEQYF.

This clonotype was picked up many times. The CDR3 is CASSYRGTSSYEQYF. The CDR3 nucleotides are TGTGCCAGCAGCTACAGGGGGACGAGCTCCTACGAGCAGTACTTC. This chain connects TRBV11-3 to TRBJ2-7; TRBD1 matches at 8 bases. V lost 4 bases and J lost 0; bases outside the gene matches: 5. The CDR3 is made up of 15 amino acids. Germline loops: CDR1 SGHNT, CDR2 YENEEA.

Worth noting for this clonotype: At one end the junction does not follow the germline gene, possibly because of a read error. The chain carries TRBV5-8 and TRBJ2-1; weak D call: TRBD2 (6 bases). Germline CDR1 reads SGHTS; CDR2 reads YDEGEE. The CDR3 loop spans 16 amino acids. Written as DNA, the CDR3 is TGTGCCAGCAGCTTAGAAGGGACTTACTCCTACAAGGAGCAGTTCTTC. It yields the protein CASSLEGTYSYKEQFF.

The chain has TRBV28 and TRBJ2-5, with 8 nucleotides matching TRBD1. Losses at the gene ends were 6 bases for V and 5 bases for J; bases not matched to a gene: 5. Germline CDR1 and CDR2: MDHEN and SYDVKM. This CDR3 region has 13 residues. CDR3 loop: CASSTRGLETQYF. The CDR3 bases are TGTGCCAGCAGCACCAGGGGGCTTGAGACCCAGTACTTC.

V gene TRBV6-5 combines with J gene TRBJ2-5; D is uncertain. Matching the DNA end better, TRBJ2-4 makes the J call doubtful. CDR1 is MNHEY, CDR2 SVGAGI, per germline. The CDR3 is 16 residues long. The CDR3 DNA reads TGTGCCAGCAGTTACGACCCCAATGAGGCCAAAAACATTCAGTACTTC. This sequence encodes CASSYDPNEAKNIQYF.

Remarks on this clonotype: Given a much more abundant clone one base away, this may be a read error. The V and J genes are TRBV13 and TRBJ2-1; D uncertain. CDR3 length equals 13 residues. The germline CDR1 and CDR2 sequences are PRHDT and FYEKMQ (reference sequence). The V gene lost 1 base and the J gene lost 10 bases, with 11 bases spanning the gap. CDR3 coding DNA: TGTGCCAGCAGCTTAGTACACAGCTACGAGCAGTTCTTC. Protein: CASSLVHSYEQFF. The full variable domain, completed using reference TRBV13 and TRBJ2-1, is AAGVIQSPRHLIKEKRETATLKCYPIPRHDTVYWYQQGPGQDPQFLISFYEKMQSDKGSIPDRFSAQQFSDYHSELNMSSLELGDSALYFCASSLVHSYEQFFGPGTRLTVL.

The J gene is TRBJ1-1, the V gene TRBV6-2 or TRBV6-3; D is unresolved. Looked up from germline, CDR1 is MNHEY and CDR2 is SVGEGT. V lost 0 bases to trimming and J lost 4 bases, with 9 bases between them. CDR3 size: 14 residues. CDR3 amino acids: CASSYSGLGTEAFF. In nucleotides, the CDR3 is TGTGCCAGCAGTTACTCGGGTCTGGGCACTGAAGCTTTCTTT.

J is TRBJ2-5 and V is TRBV4-3; 8 nucleotides line up with TRBD1. The J call is in doubt because the DNA end fits TRBJ2-4 better. The CDR3 loop spans 16 amino acids. CDR1 is LGHNA, CDR2 YSLEER, per germline. In DNA form, the CDR3 reads TGCGCCAGCAGCCAAGGGTATTACAGGGGGGCTGACATTCAGTACTTC. Encoded protein: CASSQGYYRGADIQYF.